The 20 T cell receptor beta chains below were found in one sample sequenced in a study of low-dose radiotherapy and immunotherapy resistance in tumors. With TRAV- and TRBV-specific primers, first-strand cDNA was made, covering the alpha and beta chains. TCRs were amplified for 15 to 20 PCR cycles with a constant-region primer and V-primer adapter. TCRdb used MiXCR to reprocess the reads, holding one entry per CDR3 protein. The sample gives around 80,000 distinct CDR3 sequences, about a sixth of which show up once; roughly 1.5% is in the top ten. Specified time point: after trial treatment. Treatment noted: LDRT plus nivolumab, ipilimumab, low-dose cyclophosphamide and aspirin (RACIN trial). This specimen was PBMCs, taken after low-dose radiotherapy plus immunotherapy. The receptors derive from a male donor with prostate cancer.

In regard to this clonotype: It differs at one base from a far larger clone, so likely a read error. V usage is TRBV5-3 and J usage is TRBJ2-4; D unclear. Being an ORF, TRBV5-3 has a function that is uncertain. V lost 3 bases and J lost 1, with 17 bases in between. The CDR3 sequence is 17 residues long. CDR3 DNA sequence: TGTGCCAGAAGCTGGGGTGGCCAGTCTGGGGCCAAAAACATTCAGTACTTC. Its translation is CARSWGGQSGAKNIQYF.

This clonotype was detected ten times or more. The V call is TRBV28, the J call TRBJ1-1, with a tentative D call TRBD1 (6 bases). The length of the CDR3 is 16 residues. Germline V gene data show CDR1 as MDHEN and CDR2 as SYDVKM. Trimming cost V 2 bases and J 0 bases, with 13 bases left between them. CDR3: CASSLGTGFLNTEAFF. The CDR3 nucleotides read TGTGCCAGCAGTTTAGGTACAGGGTTCCTGAACACTGAAGCTTTCTTT.

This chain connects TRBV30 to TRBJ1-4; D is ambiguous. The V and J ends lost 3 bases and 7 bases respectively, with 15 bases between them. CDR1 is GTSNPN, CDR2 SVGIG, per germline (reference sequence). There are 14 residues in the CDR3. The CDR3 loop is CAWSVTPWAEKLFF. The DNA for the CDR3 is TGTGCCTGGAGCGTGACTCCTTGGGCTGAAAAACTGTTTTTT. The full variable domain, in which reference TRBV30 and TRBJ1-4 provide the parts outside the CDR3, is SQTIHQWPATLVQPVGSPLSLECTVEGTSNPNLYWYRQAAGRGLQLLFYSVGIGQISSEVPQNLSASRPQDRQFILSSKKLLLSDSGFYLCAWSVTPWAEKLFFGSGTQLSVL.

In this sample, this clonotype turned up many times. This chain joins TRBV21-1 and TRBJ2-1; TRBD2, as called in the table, went unchecked against the DNA. TRBV21-1 represents a pseudogene. The CDR3 has 17 amino acids. The DNA of the CDR3 is TGTGCCAGCAGCAAATGGAGGCTAGCGGACAGACACAATGAGCAGTTCTTC. It translates to CASSKWRLADRHNEQFF.

This clonotype was seen at least ten times. The chain carries TRBV18 and TRBJ2-7, with D perhaps matching TRBD1 (5 bases). This CDR3 has 16 amino acids. V lost 4 bases and J lost 1, with 17 bases in between. CDR1 is KGHSH, CDR2 LQKENI, per germline. In DNA form, the CDR3 reads TGTGCCAGCTCACTCGGGTACCTGGCAGGGTCCTACGAGCAGTACTTC. This codes for CASSLGYLAGSYEQYF.

Remarks on this clonotype: A much bigger clone sits one base away, suggesting this may be a read error. The gene calls are TRBV7-2 and TRBJ1-2; TRBD1 is a possible D gene (5 bases). The CDR3 covers 14 residues. CDR1 is SGHTA, CDR2 FQGNSA, per germline. The CDR3 DNA reads TGTTCCAGCAGCTTAGAACAGGCTAACTATGGCTACACCTTC. Translated, it gives CSSSLEQANYGYTF.

In the case of this clonotype: A far larger clone lies a single base away; this is likely a read error. V gene TRBV6-1 combines with J gene TRBJ2-7, with D possibly being TRBD2 (6 bases). This CDR3 region has 14 residues. Germline CDR1 is MNHNS and CDR2 is SASEGT. CDR3 nucleotide sequence: TGTGTCAGCAGGCGCGGGACGGACTCCTACGAGCAGTACTTC. Translated: CVSRRGTDSYEQYF.

This clonotype was observed many times. V gene TRBV28 combines with J gene TRBJ1-2; D not resolved. The CDR3 spans 12 residues. Germline CDR1 reads MDHEN; CDR2 reads SYDVKM. V was clipped by 5 bases and J by 5 bases, with 9 bases between them. CDR3 region: CASSLVPYGYTF. The CDR3 nucleotides read TGTGCCAGCAGTCTCGTCCCGTATGGCTACACCTTC.

Many counts were recorded for this clonotype. The chain carries TRBV12-3 or TRBV12-4 and TRBJ1-5, with 8 bases that match TRBD1. V was clipped by 4 bases and J by 3 bases; unmatched bases: 5. The CDR3 runs to 15 residues. In nucleotides, the CDR3 is TGTGCCAGCAGTTATGGACAGGGCCACAATCAGCCCCAGCATTTT. Protein sequence: CASSYGQGHNQPQHF.

The table lists this clonotype with many counts. This chain connects TRBV28 to TRBJ1-4, with D possibly TRBD1 on 5 matching bases. CDR1 is MDHEN, CDR2 SYDVKM, per germline. V was cut by 1 base and J by 4 bases, with 13 bases left in between. The CDR3 is 16 amino acids. The CDR3 region has the DNA TGTGCCAGCAGTTTATTTGGGGACTGGGGTAATGAAAAACTGTTTTTT. Translating gives CASSLFGDWGNEKLFF.

This clonotype has at least ten counts. The gene calls are TRBV7-2 and TRBJ2-5, with D perhaps TRBD1 (6 bases). Germline CDR1 is SGHTA and CDR2 is FQGNSA. V gave up 2 bases and J gave up 5 bases, with 15 bases separating them. CDR3 length: 15 amino acids. For the CDR3, the DNA is TGTGCCAGCAGCTTAACTCTGGGACATTTCGAGACCCAGTACTTC. Translating it yields CASSLTLGHFETQYF.

The V gene is TRBV19, the J gene TRBJ1-5; weak D call: TRBD1 (6 bases). The germline V and J ends were trimmed by 1 base and 6 bases, with 19 bases remaining between them. CDR1 is LNHDA and CDR2 is SQIVND in the germline V gene (reference sequence). The CDR3 extends over 17 amino acids. The CDR3 bases are TGTGCCAGTAGTATAGGTACCCAGGGGCTGTGGGGTCAGCCCCAGCATTTT. Its translation is CASSIGTQGLWGQPQHF. Together with reference TRBV19 and TRBJ1-5, the CDR3 gives the full variable domain: DGGITQSPKYLFRKEGQNVTLSCEQNLNHDAMYWYRQDPGQGLRLIYYSQIVNDFQKGDIAEGYSVSREKKESFPLTVTSAQKNPTAFYLCASSIGTQGLWGQPQHFGDGTRLSIL.

V gene TRBV23-1 combines with J gene TRBJ2-7; 12 bases agree with TRBD2. TRBV23-1 belongs to the ORF category, with a function that is uncertain. This CDR3 contains 17 residues. J lost 4 bases, V lost 1 base, and 8 bases had no gene match. CDR3 region: CASSQFNGLAGLYEQYF. Here the CDR3 DNA reads TGCGCCAGCAGTCAATTTAATGGACTAGCGGGATTGTACGAGCAGTACTTC.

A few counts support this clonotype. The chain is built from TRBV6-1 and TRBJ1-2, with D unresolved. V was trimmed by 4 bases and J by 3 bases, leaving 12 bases between them. CDR1 and CDR2 (germline): MNHNS, SASEGT. The CDR3 is made up of 14 amino acids. The CDR3 sequence: CASSALEEDYGYTF. The CDR3 nucleotides are TGTGCCAGCAGTGCTCTAGAGGAGGACTATGGCTACACCTTC.

This clonotype was seen repeatedly, ten times or more. The chain couples TRBV12-3 or TRBV12-4 to TRBJ2-5; D not certain. V shed 7 bases and J shed 5 bases, with 14 bases lying between them. This CDR3 comprises 13 residues. CDR3 nucleotide sequence: TGTGCCAGCAAAGGCGGTACCCCGGAGACCCAGTACTTC. It encodes CASKGGTPETQYF.

A remark on this clonotype: This may be a read error: a much more frequent sequence differs by one nucleotide. The V and J genes are TRBV19 and TRBJ2-7; 11 nucleotides line up with TRBD2. Germline CDR1 and CDR2: LNHDA and SQIVND (reference sequence). The V and J ends lost 6 bases and 7 bases, in that order; junction bases with no gene match: 11. This CDR3 is built from 15 residues. CDR3 bases: TGTGCCAGTAGGAATCTAGCGGGAGGTTTCGATGAGCAGTACTTC. The encoded protein is CASRNLAGGFDEQYF.

This clonotype has ten or more counts. This chain uses TRBV6-2 or TRBV6-3 with TRBJ2-1; no reliable D call. Germline V gives CDR1 MNHEY, CDR2 SVGEGT. V lost 8 bases, J lost 4 bases, and 12 bases lay in between. CDR3 size: 13 residues. DNA for the CDR3: TGTGCCAGCTTAGGGCATCCATACAATGAGCAGTTCTTC. Protein product: CASLGHPYNEQFF.

This clonotype was seen ten or more times. The chain employs TRBV20-1 and TRBJ2-1, with a weak D call TRBD2 (6 bases). The CDR3 contains 14 residues. V was pared by 7 bases and J by 8 bases, with 21 bases between. The germline gives CDR1 DFQATT, CDR2 SNEGSKA (reference sequence). The CDR3 DNA is TGCAGTGAGATGCCCCGGAGGGCCTTTGATGAGCAGTTCTTC. Its translation: CSEMPRRAFDEQFF.

This clonotype was counted at least ten times. This chain uses TRBV10-3 with TRBJ2-1, with 7 bases that match TRBD1. The CDR3 is 14 amino acids. The V and J ends lost 2 bases and 8 bases, in that order; junction bases with no gene match: 6. Germline CDR1 and CDR2: ENHRY and SYGVKD. CDR3 nucleotide sequence: TGTGCCATCAGTGAGGACAGGGCCGGCGATGAGCAGTTCTTC. Amino acids: CAISEDRAGDEQFF.

This clonotype was counted at least ten times. The chain employs TRBV18 and TRBJ2-1; 10 nucleotides agree with TRBD2. The CDR3 length is 16 residues. CDR1 and CDR2 (germline): KGHSH, LQKENI. The trim removed 4 bases at V and 8 bases at J, leaving 11 bases unmatched. CDR3 coding DNA: TGTGCCAGCTCACTTTCAGCTAGCGGGAGCTTCGATGAGCAGTTCTTC. It specifies CASSLSASGSFDEQFF.